This T cell receptor beta chain was observed in a study of PD-1 blockade in mismatch repair-deficient tumors. On the study more broadly: Patients had more than ten mismatch repair-deficient cancer types, all previously treated and progressing.

Mismatch repair deficiency was confirmed in all patients, by PCR or immunohistochemistry. The TCR-sequenced patients were a few responders to pembrolizumab. Assay: immunoSEQ multiplex PCR; the TCRdb copy retains only in-frame clones and omits some. Here the sample spans about 51,000 clones, about 85% being singletons. Germline V CDR1 and CDR2: MNHEY, SMNVEV (reference sequence). V trimming: 5 bases; J trimming: 5 bases; junction bases outside the gene matches: 8. The CDR3 loop spans 15 amino acids. As for this clone: Its specificity is unknown.

Notes on the study in general: After pembrolizumab, tumor-resident clones rose rapidly, then generally contracted before radiologic responses.

The TCR comes from an adult with mismatch repair-deficient cancer. This chain joins TRBV27 and TRBJ1-4, with 7 positions matching TRBD1. The sample consisted of peripheral blood, taken more than 19 weeks after starting pembrolizumab. The chain's CDR3 is CASSANRDSNEKLFF. CDR3 nucleotide sequence: TGTGCCAGCAGTGCCAACCGGGACAGCAATGAAAAACTGTTTTTT. Full variable domain (rest looked up from reference TRBV27 and TRBJ1-4): EAQVTQNPRYLITVTGKKLTVTCSQNMNHEYMSWYRQDPGLGLRQIYYSMNVEVTDKGDVPEGYKVSRKEKRNFPLILESPSPNQTSLYFCASSANRDSNEKLFFGSGTQLSVL.